This T cell receptor beta chain originates from a study of PD-L1 blockade in urothelial cancer. The wider study: Specimens of blood held a median count of 141,255 T cells. Points from the study as a whole: Prediction of better survival came from below-median pretreatment blood TCR clonality.

V lost 3 bases to trimming and J lost 4 bases, with 10 bases between them. This CDR3 comprises 14 residues. Germline CDR1 SGHDT, CDR2 YYEEEE. TCRdb's copy holds only in-frame clones and misses some; the assay was immunoSEQ multiplex PCR. Of more than 45,000 clones in the sample, approximately 86% are singletons; the top ten hold under 11%. A remark on this clone: The antigen is undetermined.

Described time point: peripheral blood 6 weeks after treatment start. Locally advanced or metastatic urothelial carcinoma affected the patients. The number of samples from each patient was between 1 and 8, taken pretreatment and on-treatment. The sequences come from PBMCs, collected around atezolizumab (anti-PD-L1) treatment. V usage is TRBV5-6 and J usage is TRBJ1-4, with a possible D match to TRBD1 (5 bases). The sequence was obtained from a man in his sixties with urothelial cancer. The CDR3 here is CASSSRRVNEKLFF. The CDR3 DNA reads TGTGCCAGCAGCTCTCGCAGGGTTAATGAAAAACTGTTTTTT. The full variable domain, with the rest looked up from reference TRBV5-6 and TRBJ1-4, is DAGVTQSPTHLIKTRGQQVTLRCSPKSGHDTVSWYQQALGQGPQFIFQYYEEEERQRGNFPDRFSGHQFPNYSSELNVNALLLGDSALYLCASSSRRVNEKLFFGSGTQLSVL.